These 22 T cell receptor beta chains share one sample of origin, sequenced in a study of vaccination and CD4 T cells after COVID-19. Treatment described: approximately nine-day PBMC culture with coronavirus spike peptide pools or control peptides (ViraFEST assay). Antigens of these TCRs are unknown. Sequencing of cultured CD4+ T cell DNA used the Oncomine TCR Beta short-read assay. TCRdb independently ran MiXCR on the PCR reads; one entry per CDR3 protein. The sample shows about 5,000 distinct CDR3 sequences, around three fifths of them seen only once. Source material: CD4+ T cells from blood, cultured in vitro. These receptors all stem from a human donor who had recovered from COVID-19.

The V call is TRBV10-3, the J call TRBJ1-5; the D gene is possibly TRBD1 (5 bases). V lost 8 bases, J lost 8 bases, and 25 bases lay in between. Germline CDR1 reads ENHRY; CDR2 reads SYGVKD. The CDR3 is made up of 16 amino acids. In DNA form, the CDR3 reads TGTGCCATCGACGTACTCCGGGACTTCCTAAGGGAGCCCCAGCATTTT. Protein: CAIDVLRDFLREPQHF.

V usage is TRBV7-2 and J usage is TRBJ1-5, with 8 bases fitting TRBD1. CDR3 length: 13 residues. V dropped 5 bases and J dropped 5; count of bases not matched to a gene: 2. The germline V gene encodes CDR1 SGHTA and CDR2 FQGNSA. CDR3 region: CASSQGAYQPQHF. DNA of the CDR3: TGTGCCAGCAGCCAGGGGGCGTATCAGCCCCAGCATTTT.

The chain has TRBV10-3 and TRBJ1-6; D unresolved. The CDR3 has 14 residues. Germline CDR1 is ENHRY and CDR2 is SYGVKD. Trimming shortened V by 4 bases and J by 9 bases, and 13 bases separated the two germline ends. The CDR3 spells CAISGEVSSSPLHF. The CDR3 coding sequence is TGTGCCATCAGTGGAGAGGTGTCTTCTTCACCCCTCCACTTT.

The rearrangement uses TRBV20-1 and TRBJ2-7; 9 nucleotides agree with TRBD1. This CDR3 is built from 14 residues. V was clipped by 5 bases and J by 5 bases; unmatched bases: 10. Germline loops: CDR1 DFQATT, CDR2 SNEGSKA (reference sequence). The CDR3 reads CSALDRGGGNEQYF. The CDR3 nucleotides are TGCAGTGCTTTGGACAGGGGAGGGGGAAACGAGCAGTACTTC.

V is TRBV10-3 and J is TRBJ2-7, with TRBD2 identical over 7 bases. Germline CDR1 is ENHRY and CDR2 is SYGVKD. Trimming took 10 bases from V and 5 from J; bases not matched to a gene: 17. This CDR3 is 15 amino acids long. The CDR3 is CASPSSGGSRNEQYF. CDR3 nucleotide sequence: TGTGCCAGCCCCTCCTCGGGGGGATCTAGGAACGAGCAGTACTTC.

The chain combines TRBV15 with TRBJ1-1; the match to TRBD1 covers 7 bases. CDR1 and CDR2 from the germline V gene are LNHNV and YYDKDF (reference sequence). The CDR3 totals 15 residues. With V trimmed by 4 bases and J by 5 bases, 10 bases remained unmatched. CDR3: CATSKSEGAVTEAFF. The CDR3, as DNA: TGTGCCACCAGCAAATCCGAGGGGGCGGTTACTGAAGCTTTCTTT.

CDR3 sequence (DNA): TGTGCCAGCAACTCCAGGGGGGGCCAGCCCCAGCATTTT. Encoded protein: CASNSRGGQPQHF. This chain connects TRBV7-2 to TRBJ1-5; 7 bases agree with TRBD1. Germline V lookup: CDR1 SGHTA, CDR2 FQGNSA. The CDR3 is 13 amino acids. J gave up 7 bases and V 7 bases, and 7 bases lay outside the gene matches.

This rearrangement joins TRBV20-1 to TRBJ1-1; D is undetermined. V lost 7 bases and J lost 1, with 13 bases in between. The CDR3 covers 13 residues. CDR1 is DFQATT and CDR2 is SNEGSKA in the germline V gene (reference sequence). CDR3 in amino acids: CSDTYSGNTEAFF. The CDR3 region has the DNA TGCAGTGACACGTATTCGGGGAACACTGAAGCTTTCTTT.

The V and J genes are TRBV20-1 and TRBJ2-7; 9 nucleotides match TRBD2. This CDR3 region has 14 residues. Germline V gives CDR1 DFQATT, CDR2 SNEGSKA (reference sequence). J gave up 2 bases and V 4 bases, and 6 bases lay outside the gene matches. CDR3 nucleotide sequence: TGCAGTGCTAAACGAGCGGGGGGCACCTACGAGCAGTACTTC. This codes for CSAKRAGGTYEQYF.

The V gene is TRBV6-1, the J gene TRBJ1-6, with 8 bases lining up with TRBD1. Losses at the gene ends were 7 bases for V and 10 bases for J; bases not matched to a gene: 9. CDR1 is MNHNS, CDR2 SASEGT, per germline. The CDR3 length is 14 residues. The CDR3 is CASTLGQVGSPLHF. CDR3 sequence (DNA): TGTGCCAGCACCCTGGGACAGGTTGGATCACCCCTCCACTTT.

This clonotype occurred once. The chain combines TRBV2 with TRBJ1-5, with 9 bases fitting TRBD1. V trimming: 0 bases; J trimming: 15 bases; junction bases outside the gene matches: 9. The CDR3 covers 14 residues. Germline CDR1 and CDR2: SNHLY and FYNNEI. The CDR3 protein is CASSEALLGQGRHF. DNA of the CDR3: TGTGCCAGCAGTGAAGCGCTTCTAGGACAGGGGAGGCATTTT.

This clonotype was observed a few times. This chain uses TRBV7-6 with TRBJ2-5; D tentatively fits TRBD1 or TRBD2 (6 bases each). This CDR3 has 12 residues. V shed 9 bases and J shed 5 bases, with 13 bases lying between them. Germline CDR1 is SGHVS and CDR2 is FNYEAQ. CDR3: CARGGPGETQYF. The CDR3 DNA reads as TGTGCCAGAGGGGGGCCTGGGGAGACCCAGTACTTC.

This chain links TRBV20-1 with TRBJ2-1; D could derive from TRBD1 or TRBD2 (5 bases each). CDR3 length: 12 residues. V was cut by 6 bases and J by 8 bases, with 14 bases left in between. Germline values: CDR1 DFQATT, CDR2 SNEGSKA (reference sequence). The CDR3 region has the DNA TGCAGTGCAGAGGGGATTGCCGATGAGCAGTTCTTC. Amino acids: CSAEGIADEQFF.

This chain joins TRBV6-2 or TRBV6-3 and TRBJ1-6; D unresolved. Germline V gene lookup returns CDR1 MNHEY and CDR2 SVGEGT. Trimming took 6 bases from V and 3 from J, leaving 3 bases between them. The CDR3 consists of 12 residues. The CDR3 sequence: CASSSYNSPLHF. In DNA, the CDR3 is TGTGCCAGCAGCAGCTATAATTCACCCCTCCACTTT.

The chain couples TRBV29-1 to TRBJ2-5, with TRBD1 identical over 8 bases. Losses at the gene ends were 4 bases for V and 5 bases for J; bases not matched to a gene: 6. CDR3 length equals 13 residues. Germline V gene sequence: CDR1 SQVTM, CDR2 ANQGSEA. CDR3 residues: CSVVTGGLETQYF. In DNA, the CDR3 is TGCAGCGTTGTCACAGGGGGTCTGGAGACCCAGTACTTC. The whole variable domain, remainder taken from reference TRBV29-1 and TRBJ2-5, is SAVISQKPSRDICQRGTSLTIQCQVDSQVTMMFWYRQQPGQSLTLIATANQGSEATYESGFVIDKFPISRPNLTFSTLTVSNMSPEDSSIYLCSVVTGGLETQYFGPGTRLLVL.

The chain has TRBV10-3 and TRBJ2-7; D not resolved. Germline CDR1 reads ENHRY; CDR2 reads SYGVKD. The CDR3 is 11 residues long. V lost 2 bases to trimming and J lost 3 bases, with 2 bases between them. The CDR3 DNA follows: TGTGCCATCAGTGAGAACTACGAGCAGTACTTC. This gives the protein CAISENYEQYF.

This clonotype was seen only a few times. CDR3 loop: CSARGGRSYEQYF. The CDR3 DNA reads TGCAGTGCCAGGGGGGGACGGTCCTACGAGCAGTACTTC. This chain links TRBV20-1 with TRBJ2-7; D may correspond to TRBD1 or TRBD2 (7 bases each). This CDR3 is 13 amino acids long. V lost 6 bases, J lost 1 base, and 13 bases lay in between. Germline CDR1 reads DFQATT; CDR2 reads SNEGSKA (reference sequence).

This clonotype was counted between two and nine times. The rearrangement links TRBV6-1 to TRBJ1-2; D uncertain. The germline CDR1 and CDR2 sequences are MNHNS and SASEGT. Trimming removed 7 bases from V and 2 bases from J, with 2 bases in between. CDR3 length: 10 amino acids. The CDR3 bases are TGTGCCAGCAAGAACTATGGCTACACCTTC. Translation gives CASKNYGYTF.

The V call is TRBV15, the J call TRBJ2-7, with 10 bases lining up with TRBD1. After removal of 1 base from V and 0 bases from J, the junction contained 3 bases not matched to a gene. From germline, CDR1 is LNHNV and CDR2 YYDKDF (reference sequence). The CDR3 contains 16 residues. The CDR3 DNA follows: TGTGCCACCAGCAGAGTGGGGACAGGGGCCTCCTACGAGCAGTACTTC. It encodes CATSRVGTGASYEQYF.

This rearrangement joins TRBV20-1 to TRBJ2-2; D call uncertain. The V gene's germline CDR1 is DFQATT and CDR2 SNEGSKA (reference sequence). The CDR3 has 11 residues. Trimming pared 5 bases from V and 6 bases from J, leaving 7 bases between. CDR3 in amino acids: CSAPTAGELFF. The CDR3 DNA reads as TGCAGTGCTCCTACAGCCGGGGAGCTGTTTTTT.

The rearrangement joins TRBV15 to TRBJ1-1; D not resolved. CDR1 and CDR2 (germline): LNHNV, YYDKDF (reference sequence). This CDR3 is built from 12 residues. Trimming took 0 bases from V and 10 from J, leaving 9 bases between them. In DNA, the CDR3 is TGTGCCACCAGCAGAGATTCGGGTTCAGCTTTCTTT. As protein: CATSRDSGSAFF.

This clonotype was observed a few times. The chain links TRBV27 to TRBJ1-5; D perhaps matches TRBD1 (6 bases). V gave up 5 bases and J gave up 9 bases, with 14 bases separating them. This CDR3 region has 13 residues. Germline values: CDR1 MNHEY, CDR2 SMNVEV (reference sequence). The CDR3 DNA is TGTGCCAGCAGTCCAACAGGGTTAATGCCCCAGCATTTT. This gives the protein CASSPTGLMPQHF.